A single sample gave rise to the 25 T cell receptor beta chains below, sequenced in a study of cytomegalovirus exposure and HLA in healthy donors. Vbeta (60) and Jbeta (13) primers were used in the PCR. Libraries were prepared by immunoSEQ multiplex PCR; TCRdb keeps only in-frame clonotypes and omits some of them. Among some 150,000 clones, approximately 9% were seen once, and the ten largest hold about 6.7%. The sequenced sample consisted of PBMCs. The receptors were sampled from a woman between 35 and 50 years old in good health and CMV-seropositive.

This clone was counted between two and nine times. The chain recombines TRBV9 with TRBJ1-1; 7 bases are a match to TRBD1. J gave up 4 bases and V 4 bases, and 7 bases lay outside the gene matches. The CDR3 contains 14 residues. Per the germline V gene, CDR1 is SGDLS and CDR2 is YYNGEE. The DNA of the CDR3 is TGTGCCAGCAGCCCCACGACAGGGCGCACTGAAGCTTTCTTT. Protein: CASSPTTGRTEAFF.

This clone has just a few counts. The chain employs TRBV9 and TRBJ2-3; 10 bases are shared with TRBD2. With 0 bases clipped from V and 8 bases from J, the junction kept 9 bases outside the gene matches. CDR3 length: 16 residues. Germline CDR1 reads SGDLS; CDR2 reads YYNGEE. The CDR3 DNA reads TGTGCCAGCAGCGTAGGTTGGAGCGGGGGGGCTGGTACGCAGTATTTT. This sequence encodes CASSVGWSGGAGTQYF.

The rearrangement joins TRBV19 to TRBJ2-5, with TRBD2 identical over 16 bases. The ends lost 8 bases at V and 5 bases at J; junction bases unmatched: 8. CDR1 is LNHDA and CDR2 is SQIVND in the germline V gene (reference sequence). This CDR3 has 16 residues. The CDR3 here is CASRRGLAGGQETQYF. DNA for the CDR3: TGTGCCAGTCGAAGGGGACTAGCGGGGGGGCAGGAGACCCAGTACTTC.

The genes are TRBV9 and TRBJ2-2; 8 bases map to TRBD2. Looked up from germline, CDR1 is SGDLS and CDR2 is YYNGEE. The CDR3 length is 18 residues. With 0 bases clipped from V and 2 bases from J, the junction kept 9 bases outside the gene matches. CDR3 sequence reads: CASSVGRLAGPNTGELFF. CDR3 DNA sequence: TGTGCCAGCAGCGTAGGGAGGTTAGCGGGGCCCAACACCGGGGAGCTGTTTTTT.

This clone was seen only a few times. The chain joins TRBV5-5 to TRBJ1-6, with D unresolved. The germline V and J ends were trimmed by 2 bases and 3 bases, with 9 bases remaining between them. The CDR3 runs 15 residues. Germline V gene sequence: CDR1 SGHKS, CDR2 YYEKEE (reference sequence). For the CDR3, the DNA is TGTGCCAGCAGCTTCTCCGGGGACTATAATTCACCCCTCCACTTT. Residues: CASSFSGDYNSPLHF.

In this sample, this clone turned up a few times. DNA for the CDR3: TGCGCCAGCAGCCATTACTCCGGGACAGGGACCAACAATGAGCAGTTCTTC. Its protein product is CASSHYSGTGTNNEQFF. V usage is TRBV4-3 and J usage is TRBJ2-1; 9 nucleotides match TRBD1. V trimming: 3 bases; J trimming: 5 bases; junction bases outside the gene matches: 11. The CDR3 consists of 17 residues. From germline, CDR1 is LGHNA and CDR2 YSLEER.

This chain connects TRBV29-1 to TRBJ2-3, with a tentative D call TRBD2 (6 bases). Germline-derived CDR1 and CDR2 are SQVTM and ANQGSEA. V was clipped by 7 bases and J by 2 bases, with 16 bases between them. The CDR3 runs to 14 residues. The CDR3 nucleotides are TGCAGCGCTGTACGGGACTCGTACACAGATACGCAGTATTTT. This sequence encodes CSAVRDSYTDTQYF.

V usage is TRBV6-5 and J usage is TRBJ2-5, with D uncertain. The last part of the DNA fits TRBJ2-7 better; the J call may be wrong. This CDR3 has 14 residues. CDR1 and CDR2 from the germline V gene are MNHEY and SVGAGI. The DNA for the CDR3 is TGTGCCAGCCGAGGTGGAGCTGAAACCCACGAGCAGTACTTC. Its protein is CASRGGAETHEQYF.

The chain uses TRBV5-4 and TRBJ2-3; D possibly corresponds to TRBD2 (6 bases). The V end lost 0 bases, the J end lost 5 bases, and 16 bases lay between the germline ends. In germline, CDR1 is SGHNT, CDR2 YYREEE (reference sequence). This CDR3 contains 16 residues. The CDR3 is CASSLDGDGGRDTQYF. In nucleotides, the CDR3 is TGTGCCAGCAGCTTGGATGGGGATGGAGGGAGAGATACGCAGTATTTT.

This clone has a handful of counts. The chain employs TRBV6-6 and TRBJ1-6; tentative D call: TRBD1 (6 bases). The CDR3 length is 15 residues. Trimming removed 6 bases from V and 0 bases from J, with 9 bases in between. Germline CDR1 MNHNY, CDR2 SVGAGI (reference sequence). The CDR3 reads CASSTGISYNSPLHF. The DNA of the CDR3 is TGTGCCAGCAGCACAGGGATCTCCTATAATTCACCCCTCCACTTT.

Written as DNA, the CDR3 is TGCGCCAGCAGCCAAGAAACGTACAGCCAAGAGACCCAGTACTTC. Encoded protein: CASSQETYSQETQYF. This chain links TRBV4-3 with TRBJ2-5; D gene ambiguous. CDR1 and CDR2 (germline): LGHNA, YSLEER. V was trimmed by 0 bases and J by 1 base, leaving 9 bases between them. The CDR3 covers 15 residues.

The chain carries TRBV7-8 and TRBJ1-1; possibly TRBD1 for D (5 bases). The germline V and J ends were trimmed by 1 base and 8 bases, with 20 bases remaining between them. Germline CDR1 reads SGHVS; CDR2 reads FQNEAQ. The CDR3 contains 16 residues. CDR3: CASSLVGGGLEIEAFF. The CDR3 DNA is TGTGCCAGCAGCTTAGTGGGCGGGGGGTTGGAAATAGAAGCTTTCTTT.

The chain uses TRBV6-6 and TRBJ1-1; tentatively, D is TRBD1 (6 bases). The CDR3 runs 11 residues. Germline V lookup: CDR1 MNHNY, CDR2 SVGAGI (reference sequence). The V end lost 3 bases, the J end lost 8 bases, and 7 bases lay between the germline ends. CDR3 coding DNA: TGTGCCAGCAGTTATGGGGGCGAAGCTTTCTTT. This translates into CASSYGGEAFF.

This clone was detected a few times. The chain uses TRBV10-2 and TRBJ2-5; 9 bases line up with TRBD2. Losses at the gene ends were 2 bases for V and 2 bases for J; bases not matched to a gene: 6. The germline CDR1 and CDR2 sequences are WSHSY and SAAADI. CDR3 size: 16 residues. The DNA for the CDR3 is TGCGCCAGCAGTGAGAGTGAGCTAGCGGGACAAGAGACCCAGTACTTC. Translating it yields CASSESELAGQETQYF.

This clone was recorded a few times. This chain joins TRBV13 and TRBJ2-7; weak D call: TRBD1 (6 bases). V was pared by 7 bases and J by 5 bases, with 18 bases between. The CDR3 extends over 14 amino acids. Looked up from germline, CDR1 is PRHDT and CDR2 is FYEKMQ (reference sequence). CDR3 in amino acids: CASTHSGGNDEQYF. CDR3 sequence (DNA): TGTGCCAGCACCCACTCTGGGGGCAACGACGAGCAGTACTTC.

The chain has TRBV7-8 and TRBJ1-1; D unclear. V lost 1 base to trimming and J lost 4 bases, with 10 bases between them. CDR3 length: 14 residues. The V gene's germline CDR1 is SGHVS and CDR2 FQNEAQ. The CDR3 spells CASSLDLSSTEAFF. Here the CDR3 DNA reads TGTGCCAGCAGCTTAGATTTAAGTAGCACTGAAGCTTTCTTT.

V and J are TRBV15 and TRBJ1-1, with D perhaps TRBD1 (5 bases). Germline V CDR1 and CDR2: LNHNV, YYDKDF (reference sequence). The CDR3 spans 13 residues. V was pared by 0 bases and J by 8 bases, with 10 bases between. CDR3 amino acids: CATSRDHGAEAFF. The CDR3 DNA follows: TGTGCCACCAGCAGAGATCATGGGGCCGAAGCTTTCTTT. The full variable domain, in which reference TRBV15 and TRBJ1-1 provide the parts outside the CDR3, is DAMVIQNPRYQVTQFGKPVTLSCSQTLNHNVMYWYQQKSSQAPKLLFHYYDKDFNNEADTPDNFQSRRPNTSFCFLDIRSPGLGDTAMYLCATSRDHGAEAFFGQGTRLTVV.

The gene calls are TRBV19 and TRBJ1-3; 8 bases agree with TRBD1. The CDR3 has 16 amino acids. V was pared by 5 bases and J by 9 bases, with 15 bases of the junction left unmatched. Germline V gene lookup returns CDR1 LNHDA and CDR2 SQIVND (reference sequence). The CDR3 protein is CASSFGQGISTGTIYF. Written as DNA, the CDR3 is TGTGCCAGTAGTTTTGGACAGGGAATATCGACAGGCACCATATATTTT.

This clone turned up a few times. This sequence joins TRBV5-1 and TRBJ2-5; 7 nucleotides match TRBD1. This CDR3 is built from 15 residues. Germline V gene sequence: CDR1 SGHRS, CDR2 YFSETQ. Trimming removed 1 base from V and 2 bases from J; junction bases left unmatched: 5. The CDR3 coding sequence is TGCGCCAGCAGCTTGATCCCGGGACAGCAAGAGACCCAGTACTTC. It encodes CASSLIPGQQETQYF.

Only a few counts were recorded for this clone. The V call is TRBV2, the J call TRBJ2-1; the match to TRBD2 covers 9 bases. The CDR3 extends over 16 amino acids. The junction had 8 bases not matched to a gene; V was cut back by 6 bases and J by 2 bases. Germline CDR1 SNHLY, CDR2 FYNNEI. The CDR3 DNA is TGTGCCAGCAGGTTCAGCGGGGGGCCTGCCTACAATGAGCAGTTCTTC. This translates into CASRFSGGPAYNEQFF.

This clone was recorded a few times. The rearrangement uses TRBV2 and TRBJ1-6; D is undetermined. Germline V gene lookup returns CDR1 SNHLY and CDR2 FYNNEI. Trimming removed 8 bases from V and 7 bases from J, with 9 bases in between. This CDR3 region has 12 residues. The CDR3 sequence is CASDTSNSPLHF. The CDR3 DNA sequence: TGTGCCAGCGACACGTCGAATTCACCCCTCCACTTT.

V gene TRBV5-1 combines with J gene TRBJ2-3, with TRBD2 matching 8 bases. The CDR3 contains 15 residues. J was trimmed by 1 base and V by 4 bases; bases with no gene match: 5. Germline values: CDR1 SGHRS, CDR2 YFSETQ. The CDR3 nucleotides are TGCGCCAGCAGCATAACTAGCGGCCGCACAGATACGCAGTATTTT. Translation gives CASSITSGRTDTQYF.

There are many counts of this clone. The CDR3 DNA reads TGCAGTGCTCCCTATAATGAAAAACTGTTTTTT. It yields the protein CSAPYNEKLFF. V is TRBV20-1 and J is TRBJ1-4; D is uncertain. The CDR3 runs 11 residues. The germline V and J ends were trimmed by 5 bases and 4 bases, with 5 bases remaining between them. CDR1 and CDR2 from the germline V gene are DFQATT and SNEGSKA (reference sequence).

There are a few counts of this clone. The CDR3, as DNA: TGTGCCAGCAGCCAAGATAAGGAGGGGGCAGGGAAGCCCCAGCATTTT. Translating gives CASSQDKEGAGKPQHF. The chain combines TRBV14 with TRBJ1-5, with 7 bases lining up with TRBD1. V lost 0 bases, J lost 8 bases, and 10 bases stayed unmatched. Germline loops: CDR1 SGHDN, CDR2 FVKESK. The length of the CDR3 is 16 residues.

In its sample, this clone was seen a few times. The rearrangement links TRBV5-5 to TRBJ2-7, with TRBD1 matching 7 bases. CDR1 and CDR2 from the germline V gene are SGHKS and YYEKEE (reference sequence). CDR3 length equals 15 residues. With 1 base clipped from V and 4 bases from J, the junction kept 8 bases outside the gene matches. The chain's CDR3 is CASSLLQGGLYEQYF. CDR3 DNA sequence: TGTGCCAGCAGCTTGTTACAAGGGGGCTTATACGAGCAGTACTTC.